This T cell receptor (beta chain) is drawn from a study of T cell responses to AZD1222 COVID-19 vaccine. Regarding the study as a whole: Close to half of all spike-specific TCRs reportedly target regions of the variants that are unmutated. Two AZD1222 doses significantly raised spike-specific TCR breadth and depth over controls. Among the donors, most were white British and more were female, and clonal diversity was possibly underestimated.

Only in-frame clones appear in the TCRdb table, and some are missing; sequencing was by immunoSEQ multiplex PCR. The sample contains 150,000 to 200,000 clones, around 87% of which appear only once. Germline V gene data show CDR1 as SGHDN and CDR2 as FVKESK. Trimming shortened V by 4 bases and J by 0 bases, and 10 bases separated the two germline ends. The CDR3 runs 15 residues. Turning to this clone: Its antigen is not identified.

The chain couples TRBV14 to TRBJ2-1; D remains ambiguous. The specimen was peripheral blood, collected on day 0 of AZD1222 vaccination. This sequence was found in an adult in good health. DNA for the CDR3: TGTGCCAGCAGCCTAGATGTTAGCTCCTACAATGAGCAGTTCTTC. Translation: CASSLDVSSYNEQFF. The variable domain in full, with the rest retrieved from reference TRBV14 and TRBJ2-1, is EAGVTQFPSHSVIEKGQTVTLRCDPISGHDNLYWYRRVMGKEIKFLLHFVKESKQDESGMPNNRFLAERTGGTYSTLKVQPAELEDSGVYFCASSLDVSSYNEQFFGPGTRLTVL.